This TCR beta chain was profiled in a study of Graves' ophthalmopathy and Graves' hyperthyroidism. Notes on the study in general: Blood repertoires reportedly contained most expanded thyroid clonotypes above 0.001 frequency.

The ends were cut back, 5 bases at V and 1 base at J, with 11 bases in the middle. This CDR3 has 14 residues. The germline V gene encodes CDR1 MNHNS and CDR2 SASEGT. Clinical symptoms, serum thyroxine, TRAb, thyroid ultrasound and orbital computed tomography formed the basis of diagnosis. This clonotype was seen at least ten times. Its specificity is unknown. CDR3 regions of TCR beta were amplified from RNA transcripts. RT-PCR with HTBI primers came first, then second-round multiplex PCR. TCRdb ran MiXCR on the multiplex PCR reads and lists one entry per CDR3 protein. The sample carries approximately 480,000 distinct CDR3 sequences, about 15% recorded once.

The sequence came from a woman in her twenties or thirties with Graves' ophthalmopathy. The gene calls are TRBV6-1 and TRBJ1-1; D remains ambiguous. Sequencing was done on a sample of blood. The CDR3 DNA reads TGTGCCAGCAGTCCGGACTTCCAGAACACTGAAGCTTTCTTT. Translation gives CASSPDFQNTEAFF.